The 14 T cell receptor beta chains listed next were all sequenced from one sample in a study of blood T cell repertoires in COVID-19. Produced via immunoSEQ multiplex PCR; TCRdb's table is partial and in-frame only. The sample gives 50,000 to 60,000 clones, 81% of which show up once; over 20% is in the top ten. The sequenced sample was peripheral blood. These receptors originate from a woman of 80 years or more with COVID-19, enrolled during active disease.

The chain combines TRBV4-1 with TRBJ2-7; 11 nucleotides align to TRBD1. V gave up 4 bases and J gave up 4 bases; unmatched junction bases: 9. Germline V gives CDR1 MGHRA, CDR2 YSYEKL. The CDR3 loop spans 16 amino acids. The CDR3 region is CASSRLPGQGVYEQYF. Here the CDR3 DNA reads TGCGCCAGCAGCCGCTTACCGGGACAGGGGGTTTACGAGCAGTACTTC.

This clone turned up a few times. The chain recombines TRBV5-1 with TRBJ1-3, with TRBD1 matching 9 bases. The V gene's germline CDR1 is SGHRS and CDR2 YFSETQ. V shed 8 bases, J shed 1 base, and the junction held 4 bases outside the gene matches. The CDR3 totals 14 residues. CDR3 DNA sequence: TGCGCCAGTTCCGACAGGGGGTCTGGAAACACCATATATTTT. It specifies CASSDRGSGNTIYF.

The chain has TRBV6-1 and TRBJ1-4, with D possibly being TRBD1 (5 bases). Germline CDR1 and CDR2: MNHNS and SASEGT. The ends were cut back, 2 bases at V and 0 bases at J, with 7 bases in the middle. CDR3 size: 15 residues. The CDR3: CASSEPGATNEKLFF. Written as DNA, the CDR3 is TGTGCCAGCAGTGAACCGGGGGCAACTAATGAAAAACTGTTTTTT.

The chain is built from TRBV19 and TRBJ2-1; 7 nucleotides agree with TRBD2. V lost 3 bases to trimming and J lost 0 bases; unmatched junction nucleotides: 5. The CDR3 runs to 16 residues. CDR1 is LNHDA, CDR2 SQIVND, per germline (reference sequence). The DNA for the CDR3 is TGTGCCAGTAGTATCCTAGCGGCGAGCTCCTACAATGAGCAGTTCTTC. Translated, it gives CASSILAASSYNEQFF.

The V call is TRBV5-1, the J call TRBJ2-3; 14 bases fit TRBD2. Trimming removed 4 bases from V and 3 bases from J; junction bases left unmatched: 7. The length of the CDR3 is 17 residues. Germline V CDR1 and CDR2: SGHRS, YFSETQ. CDR3 in DNA: TGCGCCAGCAGCGCCGGGACTAGCGGGAGTTGGACAGATACGCAGTATTTT. This gives the protein CASSAGTSGSWTDTQYF.

The rearrangement uses TRBV28 and TRBJ1-5; TRBD1 matches 7 bases. The germline gives CDR1 MDHEN, CDR2 SYDVKM. Trimming removed 3 bases from V and 2 bases from J; junction bases left unmatched: 4. The CDR3 consists of 15 residues. The CDR3 loop reads CASSFQGEGNQPQHF. The CDR3 nucleotides read TGTGCCAGCAGTTTTCAGGGGGAGGGCAATCAGCCCCAGCATTTT.

The chain recombines TRBV24-1 with TRBJ2-1; the match to TRBD2 covers 10 bases. Germline values: CDR1 KGHDR, CDR2 SFDVKD. The CDR3 runs to 17 residues. The V segment lost 0 bases and the J segment 5 bases; nucleotides outside the gene matches: 6. The CDR3 DNA sequence: TGTGCCACCAGTGATTTGACCGGGACTAGCGTGAACAATGAGCAGTTCTTC. Translated: CATSDLTGTSVNNEQFF.

The chain recombines TRBV7-2 with TRBJ2-3; 9 bases match TRBD2. This CDR3 contains 11 residues. CDR1 SGHTA and CDR2 FQGNSA come from the germline V gene. Trimming removed 5 bases from V and 14 bases from J; junction bases left unmatched: 5. The CDR3 reads CASSNSGSLYF. Here the CDR3 DNA reads TGTGCCAGCAGCAATAGCGGGAGCCTGTATTTT.

The rearrangement joins TRBV3-1 (or the pseudogene TRBV3-2) to TRBJ2-1; 7 positions match TRBD1. CDR1 is LGHDT and CDR2 is YNNKEL in the germline V gene (reference sequence). J lost 6 bases, V lost 7 bases, and 9 bases had no gene match. The CDR3 is made up of 14 amino acids. The CDR3 region is CASTGTATFNEQFF. In DNA form, the CDR3 reads TGTGCCAGCACAGGGACAGCTACCTTCAATGAGCAGTTCTTC.

V gene TRBV7-3 combines with J gene TRBJ1-4; D might be TRBD1 (5 bases). Germline CDR1 and CDR2: SGHTA and FQGTGA. The CDR3 extends over 13 amino acids. V gave up 5 bases and J gave up 4 bases, with 8 bases separating them. In DNA, the CDR3 is TGTGCCAGCAGCGAGACAGTTAATGAAAAACTGTTTTTT. This translates into CASSETVNEKLFF.

The chain joins TRBV9 to TRBJ2-7, with 7 bases identical to TRBD2. CDR3 length: 18 amino acids. In germline, CDR1 is SGDLS, CDR2 YYNGEE. V gave up 2 bases and J gave up 3 bases; unmatched junction bases: 17. CDR3 loop: CASSVRGGDGEGLYEQYF. For the CDR3, the DNA is TGTGCCAGCAGCGTCCGGGGAGGGGACGGAGAGGGACTCTACGAGCAGTACTTC.

The chain recombines TRBV27 with TRBJ2-7; 10 nucleotides agree with TRBD1. V shed 5 bases and J 6 bases; nucleotides not matched to a gene: 13. The germline gives CDR1 MNHEY, CDR2 SMNVEV (reference sequence). The length of the CDR3 is 16 residues. The CDR3 is CASSNPHRTGGVEQYF. The CDR3 DNA is TGTGCCAGCAGTAACCCCCATCGGACAGGGGGTGTCGAGCAGTACTTC.

The V call is TRBV7-3, the J call TRBJ2-1, with 8 positions matching TRBD2. Germline V gene sequence: CDR1 SGHTA, CDR2 FQGTGA. This CDR3 has 15 residues. V lost 0 bases to trimming and J lost 7 bases; unmatched junction nucleotides: 5. CDR3: CASSLTSGSGNEQFF. As DNA, the CDR3 is TGTGCCAGCAGCTTAACAAGCGGGAGTGGTAATGAGCAGTTCTTC.

The chain recombines TRBV6-6 with TRBJ2-7; tentatively, D is TRBD1 (5 bases). This CDR3 comprises 14 residues. CDR1 MNHNY and CDR2 SVGAGI come from the germline V gene (reference sequence). Trimming shortened V by 4 bases and J by 2 bases, and 12 bases separated the two germline ends. In DNA form, the CDR3 reads TGTGCCAGCAGTTTATCCAGGGATCCCTACGAGCAGTACTTC. This codes for CASSLSRDPYEQYF.